The 32 T cell receptor beta chains given below trace back to one sample, sequenced in a study of T cell responses to AZD1222 COVID-19 vaccine. Sequencing was performed with immunoSEQ multiplex PCR; in TCRdb, only in-frame clones are kept and a portion is missing. Counted here are roughly 160,000 clones, roughly 88% occurring once; the ten biggest clones make up about 4.5%. This sample comprised peripheral blood, obtained 28 days after the second AZD1222 dose. Receptors originate from an adult who received the AZD1222 COVID-19 vaccine.

The chain is built from TRBV6-5 and TRBJ2-3, with TRBD1 matching 10 bases. Looked up from germline, CDR1 is MNHEY and CDR2 is SVGAGI. This CDR3 spans 13 amino acids. V gave up 9 bases and J gave up 5 bases; unmatched junction bases: 5. CDR3 nucleotides: TGTGCCAGTCGACAGGGGGCCGGAGATACGCAGTATTTT. This encodes CASRQGAGDTQYF.

This clone was counted a single time. J is TRBJ1-1 and V is TRBV30, with D possibly matching TRBD1 (6 bases). The CDR3 contains 13 residues. Trimming cost V 0 bases and J 11 bases, with 16 bases left between them. Germline V gene lookup returns CDR1 GTSNPN and CDR2 SVGIG (reference sequence). The DNA of the CDR3 is TGTGCCTGGAGTGTCCAAAATACAGGGTGGGCTTTCTTT. Protein sequence: CAWSVQNTGWAFF.

This sequence joins TRBV10-3 and TRBJ1-2; 7 nucleotides agree with TRBD1. The CDR3 spans 13 residues. The trim removed 4 bases at V and 6 bases at J, leaving 5 bases unmatched. Germline V gene sequence: CDR1 ENHRY, CDR2 SYGVKD. The CDR3 region has the DNA TGTGCCATCAGTGGGGACAGAATAGATGGCTACACCTTC. Protein product: CAISGDRIDGYTF.

This clone appeared a few times. The chain couples TRBV30 to TRBJ2-1; no clear D. Germline assignment: CDR1 GTSNPN and CDR2 SVGIG (reference sequence). The V end was cut by 2 bases, the J end by 5 bases, with 10 bases between. CDR3 size: 13 residues. The CDR3 spells CAWSPLRDNEQFF. The CDR3 nucleotides read TGTGCCTGGAGTCCCCTCCGGGACAATGAGCAGTTCTTC.

The rearrangement links TRBV28 to TRBJ1-5, with 12 bases that match TRBD1. The CDR3 has 16 residues. Trimming at V came to 5 bases and at J to 7 bases, leaving 9 bases not matched to a gene. In germline, CDR1 is MDHEN, CDR2 SYDVKM. The CDR3 loop is CASSPAGQGAWQPQHF. As DNA, the CDR3 is TGTGCCAGCAGTCCCGCGGGACAGGGGGCTTGGCAGCCCCAGCATTTT.

This sequence joins TRBV27 and TRBJ2-1; D could derive from TRBD1 or TRBD2 (5 bases each). Per the germline V gene, CDR1 is MNHEY and CDR2 is SMNVEV (reference sequence). This CDR3 has 17 residues. V lost 2 bases and J 1 base, leaving 15 bases between the germline ends. CDR3: CASSLPNSGGSYNEQFF. The CDR3 coding sequence is TGTGCCAGCAGTTTACCCAACAGTGGGGGTTCCTACAATGAGCAGTTCTTC.

This chain links TRBV30 with TRBJ1-5, with TRBD1 matching 11 bases. The CDR3 extends over 13 amino acids. From germline, CDR1 is GTSNPN and CDR2 SVGIG (reference sequence). Losses at the gene ends were 5 bases for V and 5 bases for J; bases not matched to a gene: 2. CDR3 nucleotide sequence: TGTGCCTGGGGGGGACAGGGGGATCAGCCCCAGCATTTT. Protein: CAWGGQGDQPQHF.

In this sample, this clone turned up once. This sequence joins TRBV23-1 and TRBJ1-2, with 9 bases that match TRBD1. TRBV23-1 is sorted into the ORF group, with uncertain function. V was clipped by 6 bases and J by 8 bases; unmatched bases: 10. The CDR3 is 14 amino acids. CDR3 residues: CASRLKQGAGGYTF. The CDR3 DNA reads TGCGCCAGCAGACTAAAACAGGGGGCGGGCGGCTACACCTTC.

The chain is built from TRBV14 and TRBJ1-1; TRBD1 agrees at 7 bases. V dropped 0 bases and J dropped 0; count of bases not matched to a gene: 4. Germline V gene sequence: CDR1 SGHDN, CDR2 FVKESK. The CDR3 is 16 residues long. The CDR3 DNA reads as TGTGCCAGCAGCCAAGATTACGGACAGGTGAACACTGAAGCTTTCTTT. Translation gives CASSQDYGQVNTEAFF. Variable domain in full (rest from reference TRBV14 and TRBJ1-1): EAGVTQFPSHSVIEKGQTVTLRCDPISGHDNLYWYRRVMGKEIKFLLHFVKESKQDESGMPNNRFLAERTGGTYSTLKVQPAELEDSGVYFCASSQDYGQVNTEAFFGQGTRLTVV.

The chain recombines TRBV30 with TRBJ2-1, with 9 nucleotides matching TRBD1. V lost 5 bases, J lost 7 bases, and 15 bases stayed unmatched. The CDR3 length is 16 residues. CDR1 and CDR2 (germline): GTSNPN, SVGIG (reference sequence). The CDR3 sequence is CAWVPPAGTGRNEQFF. CDR3 sequence (DNA): TGTGCCTGGGTCCCACCGGCCGGGACAGGGCGTAATGAGCAGTTCTTC.

The chain joins TRBV4-2 to TRBJ1-4; D gene unclear. Germline V gives CDR1 LGHNA, CDR2 YNFKEQ. V was clipped by 1 base and J by 7 bases, with 22 bases between them. The CDR3 covers 18 residues. CDR3 sequence reads: CASSQVSPGLMVGEKLFF. The CDR3 coding sequence is TGTGCCAGCAGCCAAGTTTCTCCGGGTCTAATGGTTGGTGAAAAACTGTTTTTT.

This clone was found once. The CDR3 DNA follows: TGTGCCAGCAGTTGGAGGACAGCATACAATGAGCAGTTCTTC. Its protein is CASSWRTAYNEQFF. The chain uses TRBV6-6 and TRBJ2-1; TRBD1 might be the D (6 bases). The CDR3 has 14 residues. V was pared by 4 bases and J by 4 bases, with 11 bases between. CDR1 and CDR2 (germline): MNHNY, SVGAGI (reference sequence).

CDR3 sequence (DNA): TGTGCCAGCAGCTTCGCAGGGGGAAACACCATATATTTT. Encoded protein: CASSFAGGNTIYF. This chain uses TRBV7-2 with TRBJ1-3; weak D call: TRBD1 (5 bases). The CDR3 consists of 13 residues. V gave up 3 bases and J gave up 4 bases, with 7 bases separating them. CDR1 SGHTA and CDR2 FQGNSA come from the germline V gene.

The CDR3 DNA reads as TGTGCCAGCAGCTTAGCTGCCAGCAGTTCACCCCTCCACTTT. Protein product: CASSLAASSSPLHF. V and J are TRBV7-9 and TRBJ1-6; D remains unclear. The CDR3 consists of 14 residues. Trimming took 0 bases from V and 9 from J, leaving 9 bases between them. CDR1 SEHNR and CDR2 FQNEAQ come from the germline V gene (reference sequence).

This clone was detected a few times. The gene calls are TRBV6-5 and TRBJ1-6; D possibly corresponds to TRBD1 (6 bases). CDR3 size: 15 residues. Germline-derived CDR1 and CDR2 are MNHEY and SVGAGI. Trimming removed 6 bases at V and 5 bases at J, with 14 bases between. Here the CDR3 DNA reads TGTGCCAGCAGACTCACAGGGATAGATAATTCACCCCTCCACTTT. Translation gives CASRLTGIDNSPLHF.

The chain couples TRBV15 to TRBJ1-2, with 8 nucleotides matching TRBD1. Germline loops: CDR1 LNHNV, CDR2 YYDKDF (reference sequence). V trimming: 4 bases; J trimming: 5 bases; junction bases outside the gene matches: 12. This CDR3 spans 16 amino acids. The CDR3 nucleotides are TGTGCCACCAGCAAGGACAGGGCCTTGGGGAAGTATGGCTACACCTTC. Protein product: CATSKDRALGKYGYTF. The full variable domain, rest sourced from reference TRBV15 and TRBJ1-2, is DAMVIQNPRYQVTQFGKPVTLSCSQTLNHNVMYWYQQKSSQAPKLLFHYYDKDFNNEADTPDNFQSRRPNTSFCFLDIRSPGLGDTAMYLCATSKDRALGKYGYTFGSGTRLTVV.

In its sample, this clone was seen once. The chain recombines TRBV2 with TRBJ1-3; 7 positions agree with TRBD1. Germline loops: CDR1 SNHLY, CDR2 FYNNEI. The CDR3 runs to 13 residues. V trimming: 6 bases; J trimming: 7 bases; junction bases outside the gene matches: 6. The CDR3 DNA follows: TGTGCCAGCAGAGAGACAGGGCCGAACACCATATATTTT. The encoded protein is CASRETGPNTIYF.

This clone was recorded only once. The chain links TRBV7-2 to TRBJ2-2; the D call may be TRBD1 or TRBD2 (6 bases each). This CDR3 has 15 residues. Per germline, CDR1 SGHTA and CDR2 FQGNSA. The germline V and J ends were trimmed by 5 bases and 3 bases, with 13 bases remaining between them. The CDR3 sequence: CASSPGARDTGELFF. Written as DNA, the CDR3 is TGTGCCAGCAGCCCGGGGGCCCGGGACACCGGGGAGCTGTTTTTT.

This chain joins TRBV20-1 and TRBJ2-1; D uncertain. This CDR3 spans 10 amino acids. Per germline, CDR1 DFQATT and CDR2 SNEGSKA (reference sequence). V dropped 8 bases and J dropped 7 bases, with 9 bases sitting between them. The CDR3 here is CSPIRNEQFF. CDR3 DNA: TGCAGTCCTATTCGGAATGAGCAGTTCTTC.

V and J are TRBV10-1 and TRBJ2-7; 7 bases align to TRBD1. J lost 3 bases, V lost 4 bases, and 0 bases had no gene match. Germline assignment: CDR1 WNHNN and CDR2 SYGVQD (reference sequence). The CDR3 totals 12 residues. In DNA form, the CDR3 reads TGCGCCAGCAGTGGACAGGGCTACGAGCAGTACTTC. Encoded protein: CASSGQGYEQYF.

This rearrangement joins TRBV18 to TRBJ2-5; D perhaps matches TRBD1 (6 bases). The germline V and J ends were trimmed by 4 bases and 1 base, with 13 bases remaining between them. Germline V lookup: CDR1 KGHSH, CDR2 LQKENI. This CDR3 is built from 15 residues. The CDR3 loop is CASSRSRGSQETQYF. The CDR3 bases are TGTGCCAGCTCACGATCCAGGGGATCCCAAGAGACCCAGTACTTC.

V is TRBV6-5 and J is TRBJ2-3, with D perhaps matching TRBD1 (7 bases). The germline V and J ends were trimmed by 4 bases and 0 bases, with 14 bases remaining between them. The V gene's germline CDR1 is MNHEY and CDR2 SVGAGI. The CDR3 has 16 residues. CDR3 sequence: CASSSPRGVSTDTQYF. The CDR3 coding sequence is TGTGCCAGCAGTTCGCCCAGGGGGGTTAGCACAGATACGCAGTATTTT.

The V and J genes are TRBV7-2 and TRBJ1-5, with D hard to call. Trimming pared 5 bases from V and 7 bases from J, leaving 9 bases between. The germline CDR1 and CDR2 sequences are SGHTA and FQGNSA. The CDR3 length is 12 residues. The CDR3 loop is CASSPFGQPQHF. The CDR3 DNA reads as TGTGCCAGCAGCCCGTTTGGCCAGCCCCAGCATTTT.

The rearrangement uses TRBV7-9 and TRBJ2-3; 8 bases map to TRBD2. V was pared by 5 bases and J by 0 bases, with 10 bases of the junction left unmatched. Germline CDR1 is SEHNR and CDR2 is FQNEAQ (reference sequence). This CDR3 has 17 residues. CDR3 DNA: TGTGCCAGCAGCCGCGAGCGGGGGACTCCTAGCACAGATACGCAGTATTTT. Its translation: CASSRERGTPSTDTQYF. Using reference TRBV7-9 and TRBJ2-3 for the parts outside the CDR3, the full variable domain is DTGVSQNPRHKITKRGQNVTFRCDPISEHNRLYWYRQTLGQGPEFLTYFQNEAQLEKSRLLSDRFSAERPKGSFSTLEIQRTEQGDSAMYLCASSRERGTPSTDTQYFGPGTRLTVL.

The rearrangement links TRBV19 to TRBJ1-4, with D hard to call. Trimming left V 8 bases short and J 0 bases short, with 10 bases between. CDR3 length equals 14 residues. The V gene's germline CDR1 is LNHDA and CDR2 SQIVND (reference sequence). The CDR3 is CASARTPTNEKLFF. The CDR3, as DNA: TGTGCCAGTGCACGGACCCCAACTAATGAAAAACTGTTTTTT.

This clone has just one count. The chain combines TRBV7-2 with TRBJ2-3, with D unclear. The V and J ends lost 1 base and 9 bases respectively, with 8 bases between them. Germline V gene data show CDR1 as SGHTA and CDR2 as FQGNSA. CDR3 length: 12 residues. In nucleotides, the CDR3 is TGTGCCAGCAGCTTAGTTCTGAGGACGCAGTATTTT. It codes for CASSLVLRTQYF.

The chain employs TRBV19 and TRBJ1-1; 9 positions match TRBD1. The germline V gene has CDR1 LNHDA and CDR2 SQIVND (reference sequence). With 6 bases clipped from V and 7 bases from J, the junction kept 6 bases outside the gene matches. CDR3 size: 13 residues. The CDR3 sequence: CASSRDRADEAFF. The DNA for the CDR3 is TGTGCCAGTAGCCGGGACAGGGCGGATGAAGCTTTCTTT. The full variable domain, in which reference TRBV19 and TRBJ1-1 provide the parts outside the CDR3, is DGGITQSPKYLFRKEGQNVTLSCEQNLNHDAMYWYRQDPGQGLRLIYYSQIVNDFQKGDIAEGYSVSREKKESFPLTVTSAQKNPTAFYLCASSRDRADEAFFGQGTRLTVV.

J is TRBJ2-7 and V is TRBV4-1; 7 bases align to TRBD2. V lost 1 base to trimming and J lost 5 bases; unmatched junction nucleotides: 2. CDR1 is MGHRA, CDR2 YSYEKL, per germline. This CDR3 comprises 13 residues. DNA of the CDR3: TGCGCCAGCAGCCAAGTTACTAGCGACGAGCAGTACTTC. This encodes CASSQVTSDEQYF.

V and J are TRBV19 and TRBJ2-3; TRBD1 matches at 9 bases. The germline gives CDR1 LNHDA, CDR2 SQIVND (reference sequence). This CDR3 contains 15 residues. V lost 3 bases to trimming and J lost 4 bases; unmatched junction nucleotides: 5. CDR3 nucleotides: TGTGCCAGTAGTATTAGGGACAGGGCACCAGATACGCAGTATTTT. It encodes CASSIRDRAPDTQYF. Based on the CDR3 plus reference TRBV19 and TRBJ2-3, the full variable domain is DGGITQSPKYLFRKEGQNVTLSCEQNLNHDAMYWYRQDPGQGLRLIYYSQIVNDFQKGDIAEGYSVSREKKESFPLTVTSAQKNPTAFYLCASSIRDRAPDTQYFGPGTRLTVL.

This rearrangement joins TRBV24-1 to TRBJ1-5; D possibly corresponds to TRBD1 (6 bases). The length of the CDR3 is 13 residues. Germline CDR1 and CDR2: KGHDR and SFDVKD. Trimming took off 9 bases at V and 3 bases at J, with 11 bases between the two ends. As DNA, the CDR3 is TGTGCCACCCAAAACAGGGCCAATCAGCCCCAGCATTTT. Translated, it gives CATQNRANQPQHF.

This clone was detected a few times. The rearrangement uses TRBV9 and TRBJ2-2; tentatively, D is TRBD1 or TRBD2 (5 bases each). Trimming pared 6 bases from V and 6 bases from J, leaving 15 bases between. Germline assignment: CDR1 SGDLS and CDR2 YYNGEE. This CDR3 has 14 residues. CDR3: CASTLTRDPGELFF. CDR3 bases: TGTGCCAGCACCCTAACGAGGGACCCCGGGGAGCTGTTTTTT.

This rearrangement joins TRBV18 to TRBJ1-1, with TRBD1 matching 9 bases. Germline V gene lookup returns CDR1 KGHSH and CDR2 LQKENI. The V gene end was trimmed by 4 bases and the J gene end by 4 bases; junction bases not matched to a gene: 4. The CDR3 runs 14 residues. The DNA for the CDR3 is TGTGCCAGCTCACGCGGACAGGGGAGCACTGAAGCTTTCTTT. The encoded protein is CASSRGQGSTEAFF.